These 10 T cell receptor beta chains were all obtained from the same sample, sequenced in a study of blood T cell repertoires in COVID-19. Produced via immunoSEQ multiplex PCR; TCRdb's table is partial and in-frame only. Among about 260,000 clones, around 87% were seen once, and the ten largest hold approximately 2.3%. Material: peripheral blood. These receptors were taken from a woman in her forties or fifties with acute or convalescent COVID-19.

V usage is TRBV9 and J usage is TRBJ2-1; D is unresolved. This CDR3 has 13 amino acids. Germline lookup yields CDR1 SGDLS and CDR2 YYNGEE. V was cut by 7 bases and J by 0 bases, with 8 bases left in between. In nucleotides, the CDR3 is TGTGCCAGCGCTGGAGTCTCCTACAATGAGCAGTTCTTC. Residues: CASAGVSYNEQFF.

The V gene is TRBV5-1, the J gene TRBJ2-7; 7 bases map to TRBD2. In germline, CDR1 is SGHRS, CDR2 YFSETQ. V trimming: 0 bases; J trimming: 2 bases; junction bases outside the gene matches: 5. The CDR3 sequence is 15 residues long. The CDR3 DNA reads as TGCGCCAGCAGCTTGGCCCAGGGAGGGCCCTACGAGCAGTACTTC. It codes for CASSLAQGGPYEQYF.

This clone appeared a single time. The V gene is TRBV7-3, the J gene TRBJ2-7; 7 bases are shared with TRBD2. J gave up 7 bases and V 5 bases, and 17 bases lay outside the gene matches. CDR3 length equals 16 residues. Germline V gene sequence: CDR1 SGHTA, CDR2 FQGTGA. CDR3 sequence reads: CASSPQAVSGGGEQYF. DNA of the CDR3: TGTGCCAGCAGCCCTCAGGCGGTGAGCGGCGGGGGTGAGCAGTACTTC. Looking up the rest from reference TRBV7-3 and TRBJ2-7 gives the full variable domain: GAGVSQTPSNKVTEKGKYVELRCDPISGHTALYWYRQSLGQGPEFLIYFQGTGAADDSGLPNDRFFAVRPEGSVSTLKIQRTERGDSAVYLCASSPQAVSGGGEQYFGPGTRLTVT.

In this sample, this clone turned up once. The V gene is TRBV3-1 (or the pseudogene TRBV3-2), the J gene TRBJ2-2; 12 nucleotides align to TRBD1. Germline CDR1 LGHDT, CDR2 YNNKEL (reference sequence). This CDR3 comprises 16 residues. V lost 11 bases to trimming and J lost 7 bases; unmatched junction nucleotides: 14. CDR3 residues: CAVYGTGGASGGELFF. Here the CDR3 DNA reads TGTGCCGTTTACGGGACAGGGGGCGCTTCAGGCGGGGAGCTGTTTTTT.

There are a few counts of this clone. The chain joins TRBV5-8 to TRBJ1-5; tentative D call: TRBD1 (5 bases). V was cut by 0 bases and J by 0 bases, with 13 bases left in between. Germline V CDR1 and CDR2: SGHTS, YDEGEE. The CDR3 spans 17 residues. The CDR3 DNA sequence: TGTGCCAGCAGCTTGGCGTCGCCAGGGTATAGCAATCAGCCCCAGCATTTT. Translation: CASSLASPGYSNQPQHF.

The chain uses TRBV28 and TRBJ1-5; TRBD1 aligns across 9 bases. V shed 5 bases, J shed 6 bases, and the junction held 14 bases outside the gene matches. CDR1 is MDHEN, CDR2 SYDVKM, per germline. The CDR3 is made up of 17 amino acids. The CDR3 region is CASSLTGAGQGRQPQHF. The CDR3 DNA sequence: TGTGCCAGCAGTCTGACGGGGGCAGGACAGGGGCGTCAGCCCCAGCATTTT. Looking up the rest from reference TRBV28 and TRBJ1-5 gives the full variable domain: DVKVTQSSRYLVKRTGEKVFLECVQDMDHENMFWYRQDPGLGLRLIYFSYDVKMKEKGDIPEGYSVSREKKERFSLILESASTNQTSMYLCASSLTGAGQGRQPQHFGDGTRLSIL.

The genes are TRBV9 and TRBJ2-7, with D possibly matching TRBD2 (6 bases). CDR1 and CDR2 (germline): SGDLS, YYNGEE. Between the trimmed V and J ends, which lost 0 bases and 6 bases, there was a span of 16 bases. This CDR3 comprises 15 residues. CDR3 residues: CASSVASLAPGEQYF. In DNA, the CDR3 is TGTGCCAGCAGCGTAGCGTCACTAGCCCCCGGCGAGCAGTACTTC.

The V call is TRBV19, the J call TRBJ1-1; D might be TRBD1 (5 bases). Trimming took off 1 base at V and 4 bases at J, with 10 bases between the two ends. The CDR3 loop spans 14 amino acids. CDR1 and CDR2 (germline): LNHDA, SQIVND (reference sequence). CDR3 sequence: CASSIVGGGTEAFF. The CDR3 coding sequence is TGTGCCAGTAGTATAGTTGGGGGGGGCACTGAAGCTTTCTTT.

The chain uses TRBV19 and TRBJ2-5; the D gene is possibly TRBD2 (6 bases). The CDR3 is made up of 15 amino acids. In germline, CDR1 is LNHDA, CDR2 SQIVND (reference sequence). The ends were cut back, 4 bases at V and 5 bases at J, with 17 bases in the middle. The CDR3 DNA reads TGTGCCAGTAGTAGTTGGCAGGGCCGGGGGGAGACCCAGTACTTC. Its protein product is CASSSWQGRGETQYF.

This clone was seen once. The V gene is TRBV24-1, the J gene TRBJ2-1; possibly TRBD1 for D (6 bases). In germline, CDR1 is KGHDR, CDR2 SFDVKD. V was pared by 1 base and J by 0 bases, with 12 bases between. There are 17 residues in the CDR3. This CDR3 is CATSDLKGDSSYNEQFF. The DNA for the CDR3 is TGTGCCACCAGTGATTTAAAGGGGGATAGCTCCTACAATGAGCAGTTCTTC.